This T cell receptor beta chain was retrieved from a study of regulatory T cells in long-lasting Graves disease (dated by TCRdb to 2020 to 2022). Study-level background: Persistent Graves' disease meant more than 5 years of antithyroid drug treatment with TSH receptor autoantibodies that stayed positive. Persistent Graves' disease patients were compared with newly diagnosed Graves' disease patients by peripheral blood TCR sequencing and RNA sequencing. The study was conducted in China and was registered as a clinical trial. A total of roughly 35 samples underwent TCR sequencing: about 13 from persistent and about 20 from newly diagnosed Graves' disease patients. Persistent Graves' disease patients in the clinical cohort had taken antithyroid drugs for 9.5 to 13 years on average. On the study overall, not on this receptor specifically: Compared with newly diagnosed patients, persistent Graves' disease patients had lower TCR Shannon entropy and fewer highly expanded clones, which suggests clonal expansion. More public clonotypes were shared among persistent patients (2,741) than among newly diagnosed patients (roughly 1,000). Only peripheral blood was studied, because thyroid tissue, the primary lesion, was inaccessible. The authors acknowledged the small sample size as a limitation that may reduce accuracy. Sequencing and analysis were restricted to the TCR beta chain.

Receptor amplification or capture employed multiplex PCR. The run used an Illumina HiSeq 4000. CDR3 regions were amplified by Arm-PCR with iRepertoire HTBI primers to construct TCR beta libraries. PCR products were gel purified before sequencing. Concerning the study's data processing: Gene usage analysis of CDR3 amino acid clonotypes used the roughly 60 TRBV and approximately 13 TRBJ segments found across samples. Filtered high-quality paired reads were merged into contigs using COPE and FqMerger. BLAST was used to align contigs to IMGT TRBV, TRBD and TRBJ reference genes, and CDR3 was defined according to IMGT. Any clonotype with a frequency above 0.1% was counted as a highly expanded clone. Shannon entropy was used to measure repertoire diversity, and the Gini coefficient was used to measure V-J evenness. Public clonotypes were defined as clonotypes shared by more than one individual. TCRdb passed the public sequencing reads through fastp at Q25 and MiXCR, retaining productive beta sequences. Every CDR3 protein is listed once, alongside the most common genes and DNA of its rows. The V and J calls reflect TCRdb's pipeline rather than the authors' work. The sample data list fewer than 400,000 distinct CDR3 sequences, and around 20% of these were observed just once. Just under 30% of the sample is taken by the ten largest.

In its sample, this clonotype was seen many times. Which antigen it targets is not known. The sample holds no much larger clone one base away, and base qualities are not on file. Sample time point, as interpreted from the label and publication: persistent/refractory GD, antithyroid drugs over 5 years with positive TRAb. For both TCR sequencing and RNA sequencing, RNA was extracted from PBMCs in TRIzol. Graves' disease was diagnosed according to American Thyroid Association guidelines. The patients came from an endocrinology department in Xi'an, China. Each patient gave around 9.2 milliliters of peripheral blood, collected in an EDTA anticoagulant tube. PBMCs were isolated by Ficoll Paque Plus density gradient separation without further T cell sorting. An Agilent 2100 Bioanalyzer and agarose gel were used to check RNA quality, while a NanoDrop 2000 measured RNA concentration. The specimen was peripheral blood mononuclear cells (PBMCs), collected when the disease was refractory, from a patient treated with antithyroid drugs. This receptor was identified in a female donor with Graves disease.

The DNA is TGTGCCAGCAGTGAAGGGTGGACTAGCGGGGACGAGCAGTACTTC. Its coded protein is CASSEGWTSGDEQYF. The chain links TRBV2 with TRBJ2-7; TRBD2 agrees with 12 junctional bases. Reading from cysteine to phenylalanine, the CDR3 counts 15 amino acids. Only the CDR3 part of the read is kept: 45 bases, read in frame from the first base. From the germline V gene, CDR1 is SNHLY and CDR2 is FYNNEI. The germline V and J ends show losses of 1 base and 5 bases respectively, and no gene match explains 3 bases of the junction.